Presented here are 18 T cell receptor beta chains from one specimen sequenced in a study of CXCR3-negative and CXCR3-positive naive CD8 T cells. Study outcomes and limitations: The TRB CDR3s that CXCR3-positive naive cells carried were more hydrophobic than those of CXCR3-negative naive cells.

For these receptors, no antigen is known. UMI-tagged TRB cDNA libraries were built via 5' RACE. One entry per CDR3 protein, without DNA, is what TCRdb gives after re-calling the 5' RACE reads. The data include tens of thousands of distinct CDR3 sequences; the top ten clones carry around 0.53%. The sample taken for sequencing was naive CXCR3+ CD8+ T cells from blood. Documented subset: CD45RO-CCR7+CD27+CD95- naive CD8+ T cells expressing CXCR3 (TNR3+). Receptors originate from a human donor in good health. Some clones in this sample may be carry-over from other donors' samples.

The CDR3 here is CATRTGSHYGYTF. This chain links TRBV15 with TRBJ1-2. The CDR3 is 13 amino acids. Germline V gene lookup returns CDR1 LNHNV and CDR2 YYDKDF (reference sequence).

The chain has TRBV3-1 and TRBJ2-7; the D call of TRBD2 rests on TCRdb alone, since no DNA is present to check it. Germline CDR1 and CDR2: LGHDT and YNNKEL (reference sequence). The CDR3 consists of 16 residues. The CDR3: CASSQGVSGDTYEQYF.

The chain joins TRBV10-3 to TRBJ2-1; TCRdb picks TRBD2, but there is no DNA to check that call. The CDR3 runs 15 residues. The germline CDR1 and CDR2 sequences are ENHRY and SYGVKD. This chain's CDR3 is CASGTGTVSYNEQFF.

The chain employs TRBV15 and TRBJ2-1; TCRdb designates TRBD1, a call that cannot be tested without DNA. Germline V gene data show CDR1 as LNHNV and CDR2 as YYDKDF (reference sequence). This CDR3 is built from 15 residues. CDR3 loop: CATSRDRTGFDEQFF.

The V gene is TRBV15, the J gene TRBJ2-4; TCRdb picks TRBD2, but there is no DNA to check that call. Looked up from germline, CDR1 is LNHNV and CDR2 is YYDKDF (reference sequence). The CDR3 sequence is 15 residues long. CDR3 in amino acids: CANSSEGGAKNIQYF.

The CDR3: CASSHSTGGLSGELFF. V and J are TRBV4-2 and TRBJ2-2; without DNA, the TCRdb call of TRBD1 cannot be checked. The V gene's germline CDR1 is LGHNA and CDR2 YNFKEQ. The CDR3 runs to 16 residues.

The rearrangement uses TRBV29-1 and TRBJ2-3; TCRdb calls TRBD1, which cannot be checked without DNA. CDR1 and CDR2 from the germline V gene are SQVTM and ANQGSEA. The CDR3 runs to 15 residues. CDR3 in amino acids: CSVEDPRDGTDTQYF.

The V and J genes are TRBV9 and TRBJ2-2; TCRdb names TRBD1, which stays unverified in the absence of DNA. CDR3 length equals 16 residues. CDR1 and CDR2 (germline): SGDLS, YYNGEE. The chain's CDR3 is CASSPPGRGGVGELFF.

The chain has TRBV29-1 and TRBJ2-7; TCRdb proposes TRBD1, but this gene call is untestable without DNA. Germline V gene data show CDR1 as SQVTM and CDR2 as ANQGSEA. This CDR3 spans 12 amino acids. The CDR3 here is CSVELDRVEQYF.

The chain uses TRBV21-1 and TRBJ2-1; the D gene TCRdb calls, TRBD2, cannot be checked with no DNA. TRBV21-1 is labeled a pseudogene. The length of the CDR3 is 16 residues. This CDR3 is CASSKGAGTLGYEQFF.

The chain uses TRBV25-1 and TRBJ2-1; TCRdb picks TRBD1, but there is no DNA to check that call. The V gene's germline CDR1 is MGHDK and CDR2 SYGVNS. This CDR3 is 13 amino acids long. CDR3: CASSESLGTGEFF.

V usage is TRBV12-3 or TRBV12-4 and J usage is TRBJ1-1. The CDR3 is made up of 13 amino acids. The CDR3 spells CASSRGGGTEAFF.

The rearrangement uses TRBV2 and TRBJ1-1. Germline V gives CDR1 SNHLY, CDR2 FYNNEI. The CDR3 is 16 residues long. The CDR3 spells CASSTNVRGDNTEAFF.

The chain recombines TRBV28 with TRBJ2-7; no DNA is available, so the TRBD1 call from TCRdb remains unchecked. The germline gives CDR1 MDHEN, CDR2 SYDVKM. This CDR3 has 15 residues. CDR3 residues: CASSQRPRGPYEQYF.

The V gene is TRBV20-1, the J gene TRBJ2-5; the D call of TRBD2 rests on TCRdb alone, since no DNA is present to check it. Germline lookup yields CDR1 DFQATT and CDR2 SNEGSKA (reference sequence). The CDR3 spans 16 residues. The CDR3 loop is CSAHRAPLAGEETQYF.

The CDR3 protein is CASKGSGEQYF. The rearrangement links TRBV27 to TRBJ2-7; TCRdb's assignment of TRBD1 cannot be checked, as there is no DNA. This CDR3 is 11 amino acids long. In germline, CDR1 is MNHEY, CDR2 SMNVEV (reference sequence).

V and J are TRBV6-5 and TRBJ2-7. The CDR3 has 15 amino acids. In germline, CDR1 is MNHEY, CDR2 SVGAGI. The CDR3 region is CASSPVSGGSYEQYF.

This chain uses TRBV9 with TRBJ2-5; there is no DNA to check the TCRdb D call of TRBD1. The CDR3 runs to 14 residues. Germline values: CDR1 SGDLS, CDR2 YYNGEE. This chain's CDR3 is CASSVSDRRETQYF.